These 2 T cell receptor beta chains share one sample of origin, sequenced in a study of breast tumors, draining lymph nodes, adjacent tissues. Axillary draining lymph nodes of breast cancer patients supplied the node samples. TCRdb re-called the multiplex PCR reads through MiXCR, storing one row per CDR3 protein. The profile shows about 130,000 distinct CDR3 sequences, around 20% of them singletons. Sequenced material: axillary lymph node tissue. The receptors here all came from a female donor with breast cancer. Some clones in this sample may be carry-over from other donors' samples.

Written as DNA, the CDR3 is TGTGCCAGCAGTTTTCAGATGAACACTGAAGCTTTCTTT. This encodes CASSFQMNTEAFF. The chain employs TRBV12-3 or TRBV12-4 and TRBJ1-1, with D uncertain. The CDR3 has 13 residues. V lost 3 bases to trimming and J lost 0 bases, with 5 bases between them.

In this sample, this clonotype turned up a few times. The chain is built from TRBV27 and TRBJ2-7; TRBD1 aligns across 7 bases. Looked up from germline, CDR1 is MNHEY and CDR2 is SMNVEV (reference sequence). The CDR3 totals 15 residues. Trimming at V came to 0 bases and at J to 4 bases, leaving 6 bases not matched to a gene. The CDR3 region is CASSLSGGEDYEQYF. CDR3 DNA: TGTGCCAGCAGTTTATCAGGGGGCGAAGATTACGAGCAGTACTTC.